The subject of this entry is one T cell receptor beta chain. The antigen is undetermined. The data are from a study of cytomegalovirus exposure and HLA in healthy donors. Study information: Of roughly 400 genotyped donors, about 80% clustered with self-reported Caucasian donors. Whole-study findings and limits: Later, an analysis showed that TCR beta chains associated with HLA were more clonally expanded than others that were equally common.

V lost 8 bases to trimming and J lost 6 bases, with 16 bases between them. This CDR3 comprises 13 residues. CDR1 is MNHEY, CDR2 SVGAGI, per germline. The PCR made use of 60 Vbeta and 13 Jbeta primers. Repertoires were generated with immunoSEQ multiplex PCR, while TCRdb's copy carries only in-frame clones and drops some. Its table records 130,000 or so clones. The source of this sequence is a woman aged 40 to 49 in good health and CMV-seronegative. The sample consisted of PBMCs. This sequence joins TRBV6-5 and TRBJ1-1, with unresolved D. This CDR3 is CASGPGADPEAFF. The CDR3 DNA reads as TGTGCCAGCGGTCCGGGAGCCGACCCTGAAGCTTTCTTT.